What follows describes a single T cell receptor beta chain. Its antigen is currently unknown. These data come from a study of early T cells in non-severe SARS-CoV-2 infection. At the level of the study: Unsorted whole-blood RNA was sequenced in bulk, leaving chains unpaired.

Study conclusions and caveats: Private and CD4 specificities were missed by VDJdb matching, skewed to anti-spike CD8.

The J segment lost 5 bases and the V segment lost 4 bases, leaving 10 bases of the junction unmatched. Germline V gene lookup returns CDR1 SGHNT and CDR2 YYREEE (reference sequence). This CDR3 region has 15 residues. Each single cDNA molecule received a unique molecular identifier. MiXCR was run by TCRdb on the 5' RACE reads, yielding one entry per CDR3 protein. This table holds about 57,000 distinct CDR3 sequences, 10% to 15% found once. V and J are TRBV5-4 and TRBJ2-3; 7 bases are shared with TRBD1. The clonotype originates from an adult who was a healthcare worker with PCR-confirmed SARS-CoV-2 infection or an uninfected control (not recorded which). Sequenced: whole blood. The CDR3 here is CASSARTGRIDTQYF. The CDR3 DNA follows: TGTGCCAGCAGCGCCCGGACAGGAAGGATAGATACGCAGTATTTT.